This T cell receptor (beta chain) came from a study of T cell repertoires in cytomegalovirus infection. Study background: Public signatures in TCR beta pointed to CMV infection and matching HLA type. Study-level results: The study found HLA-C-restricted CMV-specific TCR beta clonotypes dominating the ex vivo response. Summed public TCR beta family frequency identified CMV carriers bearing the relevant HLA.

Trimming shortened V by 2 bases and J by 7 bases, and 24 bases separated the two germline ends. Germline values: CDR1 SGHTA, CDR2 FQGNSA. CDR3 length: 17 residues. At least ten counts were recorded for this clonotype. Its antigen is not identified. TCRdb used MiXCR to reprocess the reads, holding one entry per CDR3 protein. The sample consists of approximately 250,000 distinct CDR3 sequences, 6.5% of them appearing once. This sequence joins TRBV7-2 and TRBJ2-7, with D possibly TRBD1 on 5 matching bases. The source is a human donor in good health (CMV status not recorded). Some clones in this sample may be carry-over from other donors' samples. The sequencing input was PBMCs. The DNA for the CDR3 is TGTGCCAGCAGCTTAAAACTTTATTGGCAGGGTAAGGGAGAGCAGTACTTC. It is translated as CASSLKLYWQGKGEQYF.